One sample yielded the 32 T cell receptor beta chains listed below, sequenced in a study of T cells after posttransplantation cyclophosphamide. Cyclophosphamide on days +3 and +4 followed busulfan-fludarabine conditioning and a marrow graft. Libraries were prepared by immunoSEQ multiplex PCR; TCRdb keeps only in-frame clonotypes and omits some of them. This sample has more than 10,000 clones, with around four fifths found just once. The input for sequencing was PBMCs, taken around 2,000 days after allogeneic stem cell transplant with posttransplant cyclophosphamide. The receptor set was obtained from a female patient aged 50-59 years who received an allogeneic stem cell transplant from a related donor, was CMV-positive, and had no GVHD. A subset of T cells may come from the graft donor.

DNA for the CDR3: TGTGCCAGCAGAACAGACTATAGCAATCAGCCCCAGCATTTT. Encoded protein: CASRTDYSNQPQHF. V gene TRBV2 combines with J gene TRBJ1-5; D is undetermined. CDR1 is SNHLY and CDR2 is FYNNEI in the germline V gene. The CDR3 has 14 residues. Trimming took 6 bases from V and 0 from J, leaving 9 bases between them.

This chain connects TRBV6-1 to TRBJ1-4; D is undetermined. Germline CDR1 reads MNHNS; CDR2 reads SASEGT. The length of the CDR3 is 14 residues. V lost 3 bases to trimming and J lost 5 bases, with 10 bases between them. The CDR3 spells CASSENTGNEKLFF. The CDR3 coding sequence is TGTGCCAGCAGTGAGAACACCGGGAATGAAAAACTGTTTTTT.

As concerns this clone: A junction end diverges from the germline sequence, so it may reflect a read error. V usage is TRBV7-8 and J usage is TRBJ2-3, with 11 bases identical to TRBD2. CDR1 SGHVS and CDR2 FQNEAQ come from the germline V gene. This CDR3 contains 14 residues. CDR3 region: CASSVAGGPDTQYF. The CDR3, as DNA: TGTGCCAGCAGCGTAGCGGGAGGGCCAGATACGCAGTATTTT.

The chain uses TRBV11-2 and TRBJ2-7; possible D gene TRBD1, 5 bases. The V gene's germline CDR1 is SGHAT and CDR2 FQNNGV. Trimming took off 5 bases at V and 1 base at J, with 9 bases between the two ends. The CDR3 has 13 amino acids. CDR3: CASSPRQSYEQYF. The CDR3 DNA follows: TGTGCCAGCAGCCCTCGACAGTCCTACGAGCAGTACTTC.

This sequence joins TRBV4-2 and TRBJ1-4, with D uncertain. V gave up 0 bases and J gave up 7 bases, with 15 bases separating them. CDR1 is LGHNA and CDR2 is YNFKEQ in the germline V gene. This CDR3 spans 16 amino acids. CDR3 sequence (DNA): TGTGCCAGCAGCCAAGATCACGGCTCACGGAGTGAAAAACTGTTTTTT. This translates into CASSQDHGSRSEKLFF.

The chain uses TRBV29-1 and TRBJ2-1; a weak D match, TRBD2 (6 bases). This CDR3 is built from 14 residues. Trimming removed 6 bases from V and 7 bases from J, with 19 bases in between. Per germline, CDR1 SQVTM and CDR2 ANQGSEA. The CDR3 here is CSVATRRFLNEQFF. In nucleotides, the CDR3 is TGCAGCGTGGCGACTAGGCGTTTTTTAAATGAGCAGTTCTTC.

The CDR3 here is CASSLGPAGELFF. The CDR3 DNA reads as TGTGCCAGCAGCTTGGGGCCCGCCGGGGAGCTGTTTTTT. The rearrangement uses TRBV5-6 and TRBJ2-2; D not certain. Deletions cut 0 bases from V and 6 bases from J, with 6 bases between. The CDR3 consists of 13 residues. Germline CDR1 is SGHDT and CDR2 is YYEEEE. The full variable domain, rest sourced from reference TRBV5-6 and TRBJ2-2, is DAGVTQSPTHLIKTRGQQVTLRCSPKSGHDTVSWYQQALGQGPQFIFQYYEEEERQRGNFPDRFSGHQFPNYSSELNVNALLLGDSALYLCASSLGPAGELFFGEGSRLTVL.

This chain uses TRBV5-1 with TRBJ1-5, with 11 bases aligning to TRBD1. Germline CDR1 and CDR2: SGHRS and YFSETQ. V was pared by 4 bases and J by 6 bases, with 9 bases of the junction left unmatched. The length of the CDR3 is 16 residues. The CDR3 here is CASSLTGQGGTQPQHF. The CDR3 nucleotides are TGCGCCAGCAGCCTGACGGGACAGGGGGGGACTCAGCCCCAGCATTTT.

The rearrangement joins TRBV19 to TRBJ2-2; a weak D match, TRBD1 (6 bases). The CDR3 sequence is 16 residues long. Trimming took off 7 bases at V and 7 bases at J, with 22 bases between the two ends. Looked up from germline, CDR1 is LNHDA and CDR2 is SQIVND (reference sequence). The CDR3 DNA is TGTGCCAGTACCCTAGGACAGTTCGTCTCGGGCGGGGAGCTGTTTTTT. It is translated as CASTLGQFVSGGELFF.

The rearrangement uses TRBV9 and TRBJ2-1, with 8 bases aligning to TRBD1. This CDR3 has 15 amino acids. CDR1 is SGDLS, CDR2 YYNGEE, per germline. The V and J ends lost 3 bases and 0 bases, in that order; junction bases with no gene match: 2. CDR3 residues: CASSGGQGSYNEQFF. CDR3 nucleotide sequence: TGTGCCAGCAGCGGAGGACAGGGCTCCTACAATGAGCAGTTCTTC.

The CDR3 spells CASSYSSDNEQFF. In DNA form, the CDR3 reads TGTGCCAGCAGTTACTCTAGCGACAATGAGCAGTTCTTC. The chain combines TRBV6-5 with TRBJ2-1; tentatively, D is TRBD2 (5 bases). V dropped 0 bases and J dropped 5 bases, with 5 bases sitting between them. Germline CDR1 MNHEY, CDR2 SVGAGI. This CDR3 has 13 residues.

The CDR3 loop is CASSERAGQETQYF. The CDR3, as DNA: TGTGCCAGCAGTGAAAGGGCAGGGCAAGAGACCCAGTACTTC. The V call is TRBV28, the J call TRBJ2-5; D might be TRBD1 (5 bases). V lost 5 bases and J 2 bases, leaving 12 bases between the germline ends. CDR3 size: 14 residues. Per germline, CDR1 MDHEN and CDR2 SYDVKM.

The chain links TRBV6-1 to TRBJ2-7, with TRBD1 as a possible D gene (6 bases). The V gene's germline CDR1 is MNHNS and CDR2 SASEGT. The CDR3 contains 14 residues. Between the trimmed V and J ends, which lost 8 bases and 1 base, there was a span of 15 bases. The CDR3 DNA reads TGTGCCAGCGGGGCGGCAGGGGTGTCCTACGAGCAGTACTTC. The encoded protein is CASGAAGVSYEQYF.

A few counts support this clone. In DNA, the CDR3 is TGCGCCAGCAGCCCGTCGGGACTAGTCAGGGAGCAGTACTTC. It codes for CASSPSGLVREQYF. The chain is built from TRBV4-1 and TRBJ2-7; 8 bases fit TRBD2. V was clipped by 4 bases and J by 7 bases; unmatched bases: 9. CDR3 length: 14 residues. CDR1 and CDR2 from the germline V gene are MGHRA and YSYEKL.

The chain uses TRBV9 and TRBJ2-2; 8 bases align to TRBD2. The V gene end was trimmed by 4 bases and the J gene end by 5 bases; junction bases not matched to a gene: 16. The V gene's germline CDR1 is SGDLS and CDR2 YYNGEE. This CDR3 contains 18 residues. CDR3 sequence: CASSLDSGRALYTGELFF. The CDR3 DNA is TGTGCCAGCAGCCTAGACTCCGGGAGGGCCCTTTATACCGGGGAGCTGTTTTTT.

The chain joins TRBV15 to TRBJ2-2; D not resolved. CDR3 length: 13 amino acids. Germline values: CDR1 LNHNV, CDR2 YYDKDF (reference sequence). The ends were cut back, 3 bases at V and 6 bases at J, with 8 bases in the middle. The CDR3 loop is CATSSQVAGELFF. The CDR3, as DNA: TGTGCCACCAGCAGTCAAGTAGCCGGGGAGCTGTTTTTT.

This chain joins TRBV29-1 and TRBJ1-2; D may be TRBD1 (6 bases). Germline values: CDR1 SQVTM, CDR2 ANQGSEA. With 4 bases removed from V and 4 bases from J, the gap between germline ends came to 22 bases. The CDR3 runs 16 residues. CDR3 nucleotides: TGCAGCGTTGTTCCCCTCTACGGGGGGCCAGGCTATGGCTACACCTTC. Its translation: CSVVPLYGGPGYGYTF.

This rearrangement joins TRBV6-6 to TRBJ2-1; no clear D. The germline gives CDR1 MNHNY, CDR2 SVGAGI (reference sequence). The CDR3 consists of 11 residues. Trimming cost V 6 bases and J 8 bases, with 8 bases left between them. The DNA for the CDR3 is TGTGCCAGCAGCCTCCTTCATGAGCAGTTCTTC. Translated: CASSLLHEQFF.

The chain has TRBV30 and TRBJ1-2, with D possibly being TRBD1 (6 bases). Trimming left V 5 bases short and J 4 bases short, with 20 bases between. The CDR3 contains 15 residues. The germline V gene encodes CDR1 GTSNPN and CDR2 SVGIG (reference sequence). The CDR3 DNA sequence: TGTGCCTGGCAGTTCGGGACAACCCGAGCCTATGGCTACACCTTC. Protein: CAWQFGTTRAYGYTF.

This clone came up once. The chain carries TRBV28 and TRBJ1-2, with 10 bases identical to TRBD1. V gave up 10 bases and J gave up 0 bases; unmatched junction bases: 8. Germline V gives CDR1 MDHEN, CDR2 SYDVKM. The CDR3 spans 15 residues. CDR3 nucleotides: TGTGCCATCCAAGATGGGACAGGGGCTAACTATGGCTACACCTTC. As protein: CAIQDGTGANYGYTF.

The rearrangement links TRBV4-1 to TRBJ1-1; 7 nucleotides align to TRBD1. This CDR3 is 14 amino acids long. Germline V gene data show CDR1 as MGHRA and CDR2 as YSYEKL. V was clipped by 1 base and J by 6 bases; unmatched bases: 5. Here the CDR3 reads CASSQGEGGPEAFF. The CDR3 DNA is TGCGCCAGCAGCCAAGGGGAAGGGGGCCCTGAAGCTTTCTTT.

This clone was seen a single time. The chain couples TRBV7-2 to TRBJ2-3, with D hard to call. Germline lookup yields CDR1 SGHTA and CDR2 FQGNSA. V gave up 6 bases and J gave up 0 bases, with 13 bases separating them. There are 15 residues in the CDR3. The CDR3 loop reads CASSFFPGSTDTQYF. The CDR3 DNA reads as TGTGCCAGCAGTTTCTTCCCCGGTAGCACAGATACGCAGTATTTT. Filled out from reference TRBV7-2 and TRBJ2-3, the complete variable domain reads GAGVSQSPSNKVTEKGKDVELRCDPISGHTALYWYRQSLGQGLEFLIYFQGNSAPDKSGLPSDRFSAERTGGSVSTLTIQRTQQEDSAVYLCASSFFPGSTDTQYFGPGTRLTVL.

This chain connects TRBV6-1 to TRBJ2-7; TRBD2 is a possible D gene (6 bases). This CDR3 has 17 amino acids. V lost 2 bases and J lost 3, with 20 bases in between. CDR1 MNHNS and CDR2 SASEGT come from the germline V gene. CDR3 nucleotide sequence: TGTGCCAGCAGTGAAAAGGTGGGGGGACGATACAACTACGAGCAGTACTTC. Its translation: CASSEKVGGRYNYEQYF.

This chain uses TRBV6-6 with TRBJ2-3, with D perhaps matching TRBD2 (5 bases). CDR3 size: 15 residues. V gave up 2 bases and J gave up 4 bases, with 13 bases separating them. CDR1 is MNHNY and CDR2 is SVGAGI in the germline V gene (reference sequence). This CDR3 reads CASSYRRASPDTQYF. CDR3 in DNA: TGTGCCAGCAGTTACCGAAGGGCTAGCCCAGATACGCAGTATTTT.

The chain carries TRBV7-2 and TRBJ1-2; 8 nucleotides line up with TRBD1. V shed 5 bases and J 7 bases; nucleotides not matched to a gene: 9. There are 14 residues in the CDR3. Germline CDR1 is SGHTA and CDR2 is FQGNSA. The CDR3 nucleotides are TGTGCCAGCAGCCCTGCTAGACAGGGGCCTGGCTACACCTTC. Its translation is CASSPARQGPGYTF.

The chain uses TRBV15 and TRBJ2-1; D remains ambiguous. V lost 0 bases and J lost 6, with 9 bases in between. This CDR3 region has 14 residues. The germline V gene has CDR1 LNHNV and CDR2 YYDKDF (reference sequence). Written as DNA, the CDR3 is TGTGCCACCAGCAGAGATCTTGAGGTCAATGAGCAGTTCTTC. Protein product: CATSRDLEVNEQFF.

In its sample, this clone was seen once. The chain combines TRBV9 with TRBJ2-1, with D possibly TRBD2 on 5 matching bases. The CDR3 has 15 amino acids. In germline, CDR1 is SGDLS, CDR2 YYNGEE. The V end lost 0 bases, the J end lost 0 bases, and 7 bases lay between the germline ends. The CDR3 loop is CASSVVATSYNEQFF. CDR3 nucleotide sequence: TGTGCCAGCAGCGTAGTAGCGACCTCCTACAATGAGCAGTTCTTC.

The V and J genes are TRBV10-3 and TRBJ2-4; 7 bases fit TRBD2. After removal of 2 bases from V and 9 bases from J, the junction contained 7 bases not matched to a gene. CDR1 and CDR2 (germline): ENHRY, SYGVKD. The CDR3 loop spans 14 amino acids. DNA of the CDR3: TGTGCCATCAGTGAGGGACTAGATGGTGGCATTCAGTACTTC. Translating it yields CAISEGLDGGIQYF.

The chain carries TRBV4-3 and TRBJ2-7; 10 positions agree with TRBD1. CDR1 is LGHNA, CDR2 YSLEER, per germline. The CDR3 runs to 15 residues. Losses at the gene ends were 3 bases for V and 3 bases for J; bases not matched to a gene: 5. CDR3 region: CASSHGTGVFYEQYF. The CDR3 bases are TGCGCCAGCAGCCACGGGACAGGGGTTTTCTACGAGCAGTACTTC.

The DNA of the CDR3 is TGTGCCAGCAGCTTAGGTGAAAGGACTAGCGGGAGAGATGAGCAGTTCTTC. Translated: CASSLGERTSGRDEQFF. This chain links TRBV11-3 with TRBJ2-1, with 13 bases identical to TRBD2. Per germline, CDR1 SGHNT and CDR2 YENEEA. The V gene end was trimmed by 1 base and the J gene end by 8 bases; junction bases not matched to a gene: 8. The CDR3 runs to 17 residues.

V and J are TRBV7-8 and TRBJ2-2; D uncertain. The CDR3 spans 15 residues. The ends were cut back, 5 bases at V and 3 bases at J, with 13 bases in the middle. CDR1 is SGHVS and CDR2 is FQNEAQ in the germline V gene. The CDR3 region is CASSRTFLYTGELFF. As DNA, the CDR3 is TGTGCCAGCAGCCGTACTTTTCTCTACACCGGGGAGCTGTTTTTT. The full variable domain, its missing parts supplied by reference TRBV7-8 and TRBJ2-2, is GAGVSQSPRYKVAKRGQDVALRCDPISGHVSLFWYQQALGQGPEFLTYFQNEAQLDKSGLPSDRFFAERPEGSVSTLKIQRTQQEDSAVYLCASSRTFLYTGELFFGEGSRLTVL.

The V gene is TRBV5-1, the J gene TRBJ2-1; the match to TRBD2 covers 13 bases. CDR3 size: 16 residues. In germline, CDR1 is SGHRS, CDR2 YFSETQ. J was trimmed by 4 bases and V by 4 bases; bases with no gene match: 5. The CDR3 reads CASSPGTSGTYNEQFF. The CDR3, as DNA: TGCGCCAGCAGCCCGGGGACTAGCGGGACTTACAATGAGCAGTTCTTC.